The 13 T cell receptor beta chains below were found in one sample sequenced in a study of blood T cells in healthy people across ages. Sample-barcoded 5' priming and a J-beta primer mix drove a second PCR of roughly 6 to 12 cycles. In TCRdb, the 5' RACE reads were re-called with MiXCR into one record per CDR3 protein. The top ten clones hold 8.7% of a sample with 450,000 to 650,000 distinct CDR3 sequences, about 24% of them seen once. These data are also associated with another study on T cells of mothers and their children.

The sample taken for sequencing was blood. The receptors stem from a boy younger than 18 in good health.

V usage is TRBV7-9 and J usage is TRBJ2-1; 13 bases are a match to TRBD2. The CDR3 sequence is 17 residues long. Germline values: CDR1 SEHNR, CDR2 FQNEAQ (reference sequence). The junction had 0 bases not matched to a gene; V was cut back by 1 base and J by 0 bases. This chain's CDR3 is CASSLGTSGSSYNEQFF. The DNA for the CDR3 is TGTGCCAGCAGCTTAGGGACTAGCGGGAGCTCCTACAATGAGCAGTTCTTC.

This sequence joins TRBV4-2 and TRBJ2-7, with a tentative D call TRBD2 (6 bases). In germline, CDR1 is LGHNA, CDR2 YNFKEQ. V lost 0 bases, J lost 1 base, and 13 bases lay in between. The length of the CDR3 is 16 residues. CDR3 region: CASSQDAGGLSYEQYF. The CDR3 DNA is TGTGCCAGCAGCCAAGATGCGGGCGGACTATCCTACGAGCAGTACTTC.

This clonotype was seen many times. Written as DNA, the CDR3 is TGTGCCAGCAAGGGGGCAGGGGGCGCGAAAGAGACCCAGTACTTC. It specifies CASKGAGGAKETQYF. The chain couples TRBV28 to TRBJ2-5; 8 bases match TRBD1. The CDR3 covers 15 residues. V gave up 7 bases and J gave up 3 bases; unmatched junction bases: 10. CDR1 is MDHEN, CDR2 SYDVKM, per germline.

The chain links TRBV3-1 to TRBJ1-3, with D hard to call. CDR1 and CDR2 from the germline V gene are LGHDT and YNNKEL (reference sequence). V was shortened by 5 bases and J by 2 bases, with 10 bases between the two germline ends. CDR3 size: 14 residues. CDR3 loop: CASSEIGTGNTIYF. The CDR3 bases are TGTGCCAGCAGCGAGATAGGGACTGGAAACACCATATATTTT.

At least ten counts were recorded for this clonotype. In nucleotides, the CDR3 is TGTGCCAGCAGTTATCCGCAAACAGGGGACTATGGCTACACCTTC. It is translated as CASSYPQTGDYGYTF. V usage is TRBV6-2 or TRBV6-3 and J usage is TRBJ1-2, with 7 bases fitting TRBD1. V dropped 3 bases and J dropped 3; count of bases not matched to a gene: 7. Germline V gives CDR1 MNHEY, CDR2 SVGEGT. CDR3 length equals 15 residues.

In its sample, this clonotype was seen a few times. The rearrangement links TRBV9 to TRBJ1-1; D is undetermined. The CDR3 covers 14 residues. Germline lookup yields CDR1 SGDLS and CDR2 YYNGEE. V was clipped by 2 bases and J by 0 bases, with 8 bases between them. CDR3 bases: TGTGCCAGCAGCGTGCAAGGGATGAACACTGAAGCTTTCTTT. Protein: CASSVQGMNTEAFF.

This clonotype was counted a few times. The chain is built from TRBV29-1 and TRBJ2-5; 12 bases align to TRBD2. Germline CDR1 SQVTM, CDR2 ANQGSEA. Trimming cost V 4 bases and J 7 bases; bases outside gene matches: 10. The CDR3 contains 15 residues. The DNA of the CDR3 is TGCAGCGTTGTGACTAGCGGGGGATCCCTATTGACCCAGTACTTC. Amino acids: CSVVTSGGSLLTQYF.

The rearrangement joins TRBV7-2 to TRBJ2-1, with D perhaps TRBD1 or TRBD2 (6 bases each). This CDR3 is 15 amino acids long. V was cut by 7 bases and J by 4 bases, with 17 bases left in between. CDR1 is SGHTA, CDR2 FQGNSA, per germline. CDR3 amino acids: CASTWGASEYNEQFF. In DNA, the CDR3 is TGTGCCAGCACCTGGGGGGCTAGCGAATACAATGAGCAGTTCTTC.

The CDR3 region has the DNA TGTGCCAGCAGTCTTCATCTAGCGGGCGGCTCCTACAATGAGCAGTTCTTC. As protein: CASSLHLAGGSYNEQFF. The chain recombines TRBV28 with TRBJ2-1; TRBD2 aligns across 8 bases. The CDR3 has 17 amino acids. The V gene end was trimmed by 5 bases and the J gene end by 0 bases; junction bases not matched to a gene: 9. Germline CDR1 and CDR2: MDHEN and SYDVKM.

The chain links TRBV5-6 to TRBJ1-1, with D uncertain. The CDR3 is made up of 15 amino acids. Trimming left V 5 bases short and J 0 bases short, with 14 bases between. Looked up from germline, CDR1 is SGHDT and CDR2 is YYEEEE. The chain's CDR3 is CASRLQAWMNTEAFF. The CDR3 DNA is TGTGCCAGCAGGCTTCAGGCATGGATGAACACTGAAGCTTTCTTT.

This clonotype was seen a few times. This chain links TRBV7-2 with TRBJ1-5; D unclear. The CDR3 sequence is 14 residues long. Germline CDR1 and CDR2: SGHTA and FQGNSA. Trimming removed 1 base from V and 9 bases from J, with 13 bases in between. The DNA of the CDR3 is TGTGCCAGCAGCTTAGGAGTGGGCATCCGGCCCCAGCATTTT. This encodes CASSLGVGIRPQHF.

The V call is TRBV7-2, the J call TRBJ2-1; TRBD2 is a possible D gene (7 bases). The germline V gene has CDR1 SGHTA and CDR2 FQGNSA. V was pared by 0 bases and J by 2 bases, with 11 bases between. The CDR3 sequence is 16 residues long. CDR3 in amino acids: CASSLAGAGAYNEQFF. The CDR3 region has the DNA TGTGCCAGCAGCTTAGCGGGGGCGGGGGCCTACAATGAGCAGTTCTTC. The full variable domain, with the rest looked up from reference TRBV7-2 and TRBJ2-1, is GAGVSQSPSNKVTEKGKDVELRCDPISGHTALYWYRQSLGQGLEFLIYFQGNSAPDKSGLPSDRFSAERTGGSVSTLTIQRTQQEDSAVYLCASSLAGAGAYNEQFFGPGTRLTVL.

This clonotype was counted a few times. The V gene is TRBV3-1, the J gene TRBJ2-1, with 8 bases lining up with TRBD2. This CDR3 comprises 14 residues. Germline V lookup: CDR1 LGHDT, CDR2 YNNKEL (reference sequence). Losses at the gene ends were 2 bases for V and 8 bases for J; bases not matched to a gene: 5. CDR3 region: CASSQSSGRDEQFF. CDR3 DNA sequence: TGTGCCAGCAGCCAAAGCAGCGGGAGAGATGAGCAGTTCTTC.